This T cell receptor (beta chain) was profiled in a study of beta chain features in type 1 diabetes. Study-level findings and limits: TCRB CDR3 length was moderately but significantly reduced in all four CD4+ subsets of Type 1 diabetes patients. Compared with healthy donors, patients appeared to share more similar naive, central memory and regulatory TCRB repertoires. TCRB rearrangement may or may not be influenced by HLA type; here this remained unresolved.

CDR1 MDHEN and CDR2 SYDVKM come from the germline V gene. This CDR3 is built from 13 residues. V lost 7 bases to trimming and J lost 12 bases; unmatched junction nucleotides: 11. About this clone itself: The antigen is not known.

Isolated RNA was reverse transcribed in full, so expressed TCRB transcripts were sequenced. The read count averaged roughly 4 million across naive, central memory and regulatory T cell samples. Method: immunoSEQ multiplex PCR; TCRdb's copy keeps in-frame clones and lacks some. The data show about 160,000 clones, about 10% seen once. Every sorted population was more than 98% pure. The specimen was central memory CD4+ T cells from blood. The clonotype originates from a woman under 40 with type 1 diabetes. The chain couples TRBV28 to TRBJ2-1; 8 nucleotides agree with TRBD1. The CDR3 is CASTLGQVMRQFF. In nucleotides, the CDR3 is TGTGCCAGCACTCTGGGACAGGTAATGAGGCAGTTCTTC.